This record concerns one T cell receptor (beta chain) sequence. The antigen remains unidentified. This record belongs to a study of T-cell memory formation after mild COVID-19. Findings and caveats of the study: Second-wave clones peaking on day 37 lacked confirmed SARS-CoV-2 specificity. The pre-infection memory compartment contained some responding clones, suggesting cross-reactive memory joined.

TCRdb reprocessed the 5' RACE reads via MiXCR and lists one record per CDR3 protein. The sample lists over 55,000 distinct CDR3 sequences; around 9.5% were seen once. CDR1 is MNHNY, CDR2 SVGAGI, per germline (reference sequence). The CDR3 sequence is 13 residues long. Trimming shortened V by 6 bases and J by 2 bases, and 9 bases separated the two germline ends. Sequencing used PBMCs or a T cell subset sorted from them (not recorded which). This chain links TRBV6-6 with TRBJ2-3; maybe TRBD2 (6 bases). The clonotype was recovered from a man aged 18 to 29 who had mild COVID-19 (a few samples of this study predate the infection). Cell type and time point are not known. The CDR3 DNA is TGTGCCAGCAGGGCGGGGAACACAGATACGCAGTATTTT. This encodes CASRAGNTDTQYF.